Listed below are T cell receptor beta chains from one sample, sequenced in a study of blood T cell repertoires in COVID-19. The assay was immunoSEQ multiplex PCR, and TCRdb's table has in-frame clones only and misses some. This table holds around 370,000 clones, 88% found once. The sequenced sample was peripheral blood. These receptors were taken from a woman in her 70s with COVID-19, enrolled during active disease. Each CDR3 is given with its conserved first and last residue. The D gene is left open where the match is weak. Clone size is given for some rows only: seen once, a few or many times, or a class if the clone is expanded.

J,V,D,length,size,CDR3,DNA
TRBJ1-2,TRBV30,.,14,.,CACPFWGHNYGYTF,TGTGCCTGTCCCTTTTGGGGACACAACTATGGCTACACCTTC
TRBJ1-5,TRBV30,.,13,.,CAWRRDNNQPQHF,TGTGCCTGGAGGAGGGATAATAATCAGCCCCAGCATTTT
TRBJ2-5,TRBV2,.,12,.,CASSATGETQYF,TGTGCCAGCAGTGCGACTGGAGAGACCCAGTACTTC
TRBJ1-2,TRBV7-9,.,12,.,CASGVRIYGYTF,TGTGCCTCGGGGGTGCGGATCTATGGCTACACCTTC
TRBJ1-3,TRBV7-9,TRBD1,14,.,CASNPTGAGNTIYF,TGTGCCAGCAATCCGACAGGGGCTGGAAACACCATATATTTT
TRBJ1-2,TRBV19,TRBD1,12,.,CAVTGGNYGYTF,TGTGCTGTGACAGGGGGTAACTATGGCTACACCTTC
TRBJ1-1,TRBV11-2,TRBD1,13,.,CASSSVGGSEAFF,TGTGCCAGCAGCTCGGTAGGGGGCTCTGAAGCTTTCTTT
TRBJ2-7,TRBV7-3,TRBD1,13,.,CASSRDRGLEQYF,TGTGCCAGCAGCCGGGACAGGGGGCTCGAGCAGTACTTC
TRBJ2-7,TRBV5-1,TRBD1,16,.,CASSPAGQGRAYEQHF,TGCGCCAGCAGCCCAGCAGGACAGGGCCGAGCCTACGAGCAGCACTTC
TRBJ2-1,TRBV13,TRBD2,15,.,CASSLRLAVYNEQFF,TGTGCCAGCAGCTTACGACTAGCGGTCTACAATGAGCAGTTCTTC
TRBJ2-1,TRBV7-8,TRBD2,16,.,CASSSLGGAYYNEQFF,TGTGCCAGCAGCTCCCTGGGAGGGGCGTACTACAATGAGCAGTTCTTC
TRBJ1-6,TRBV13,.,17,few,CASSLGGQGFSNSPLHF,TGTGCCAGCAGCTTAGGCGGGCAGGGATTTAGTAATTCACCCCTCCACTTT
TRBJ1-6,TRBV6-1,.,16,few,CASSETTNSYNSPLHF,TGTGCCAGCAGTGAAACAACGAACTCCTATAATTCACCCCTCCACTTT
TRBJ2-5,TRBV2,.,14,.,CASSDGRGMETQYF,TGTGCCAGCAGTGACGGCAGGGGCATGGAGACCCAGTACTTC
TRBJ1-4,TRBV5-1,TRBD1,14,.,CASRFDRANEKLFF,TGCGCCAGCAGATTTGACAGGGCTAATGAAAAACTGTTTTTT
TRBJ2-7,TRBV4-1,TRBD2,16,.,CASSQDWGGSSYEQYF,TGCGCCAGCAGCCAAGATTGGGGGGGTAGCTCCTACGAGCAGTACTTC
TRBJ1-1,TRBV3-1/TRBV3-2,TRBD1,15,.,CASRNRDSSGTEAFF,TGTGCCAGCAGAAACCGGGACAGTAGTGGAACTGAAGCTTTCTTT
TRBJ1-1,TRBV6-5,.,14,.,CASSYLGGWAEAFF,TGTGCCAGCAGTTACCTCGGGGGTTGGGCTGAAGCTTTCTTT
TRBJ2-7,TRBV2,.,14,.,CASGDSKTTYEQYF,TGTGCCAGCGGAGACAGCAAGACGACCTACGAGCAGTACTTC
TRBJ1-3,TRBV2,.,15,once,CASSEGRGSGNTIYF,TGTGCCAGCAGTGAAGGCCGGGGCTCTGGAAACACCATATATTTT
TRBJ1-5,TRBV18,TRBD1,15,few,CASSPNRGEDQPQHF,TGTGCCAGCTCACCAAACAGGGGGGAGGATCAGCCCCAGCATTTT
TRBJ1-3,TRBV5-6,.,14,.,CASSSATSPGTIYF,TGTGCCAGCAGCTCCGCGACCTCGCCGGGCACCATATATTTT
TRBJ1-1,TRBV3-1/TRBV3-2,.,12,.,CASSQGPARAFF,TGTGCCAGCAGCCAAGGTCCGGCTAGGGCTTTCTTT
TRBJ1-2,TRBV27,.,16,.,CASSFRYGGVNYGYTF,TGTGCCAGCAGTTTCCGGTATGGGGGGGTAAACTATGGCTACACCTTC
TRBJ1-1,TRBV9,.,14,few,CASSAQGGNTEAFF,TGTGCCAGCAGCGCCCAGGGTGGAAACACTGAAGCTTTCTTT
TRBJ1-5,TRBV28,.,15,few,CASTRSRAGDQPQHF,TGTGCCAGCACCCGATCCAGGGCTGGGGATCAGCCCCAGCATTTT
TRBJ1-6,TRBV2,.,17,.,CASSDGGGARFGSPLHF,TGTGCCAGCAGTGATGGCGGCGGGGCCAGATTCGGGTCACCCCTCCACTTT
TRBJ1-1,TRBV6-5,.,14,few,CASLWRSGNTEAFF,TGTGCCAGCCTTTGGAGGTCAGGGAACACTGAAGCTTTCTTT
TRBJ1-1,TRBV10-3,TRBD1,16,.,CAISQRFGQGGAEAFF,TGTGCCATCAGTCAACGTTTCGGACAGGGAGGTGCTGAAGCTTTCTTT
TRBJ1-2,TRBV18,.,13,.,CASSSGKGYGYTF,TGTGCCAGCTCATCAGGGAAAGGGTATGGCTACACCTTC
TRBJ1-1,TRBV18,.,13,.,CASSPMEGTEAFF,TGTGCCAGCTCACCAATGGAGGGGACTGAAGCTTTCTTT
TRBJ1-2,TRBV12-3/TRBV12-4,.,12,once,CASSLGGHGYTF,TGTGCCAGCAGCCTGGGGGGACATGGCTACACCTTC
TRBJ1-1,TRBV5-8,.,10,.,CASPGTEAFF,TGTGCCAGTCCGGGTACTGAAGCTTTCTTT
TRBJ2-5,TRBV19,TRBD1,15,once,CASSIGGQGGETQYF,TGTGCCAGTAGTATTGGGGGACAGGGTGGAGAGACCCAGTACTTC
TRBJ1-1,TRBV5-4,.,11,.,CASSVNTEAFF,TGTGCCAGCAGCGTAAACACTGAAGCTTTCTTT
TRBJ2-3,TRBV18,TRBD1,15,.,CASSPGTGIKDTQYF,TGTGCCAGCTCACCCGGGACAGGGATAAAAGATACGCAGTATTTT
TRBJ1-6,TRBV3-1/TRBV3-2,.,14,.,CASSPTIHGSPLHF,TGTGCCAGCAGCCCTACGATCCACGGTTCACCCCTCCACTTT
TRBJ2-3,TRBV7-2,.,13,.,CASSANTGDTQYF,TGTGCCAGCAGCGCAAATACGGGAGATACGCAGTATTTT
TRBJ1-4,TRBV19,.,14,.,CASSTRSTNEKLFF,TGTGCCAGTAGTACCCGGTCAACTAATGAAAAACTGTTTTTT
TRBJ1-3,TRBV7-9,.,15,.,CASSLTGNTGNTIYF,TGTGCCAGCAGCTTAACAGGGAACACTGGAAACACCATATATTTT
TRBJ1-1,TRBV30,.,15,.,CAWTRYPRGNTEAFF,TGTGCCTGGACAAGGTACCCCCGGGGTAACACTGAAGCTTTCTTT
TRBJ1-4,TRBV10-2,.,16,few,CASSVTQGPTNEKLFF,TGCGCCAGCAGTGTTACACAGGGCCCAACTAATGAAAAACTGTTTTTT
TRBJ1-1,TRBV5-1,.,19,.,CASSLDFVVRDYGYTEAFF,TGCGCCAGCAGCTTGGACTTCGTAGTGCGTGACTACGGGTACACTGAAGCTTTCTTT
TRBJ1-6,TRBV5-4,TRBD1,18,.,CASSLDIVIGRGNSPLHF,TGTGCCAGCAGCTTGGATATCGTTATCGGCAGGGGGAATTCACCCCTCCACTTT
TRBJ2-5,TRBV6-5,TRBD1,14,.,CASSFTGARETQYF,TGTGCCAGCAGTTTCACAGGGGCGCGAGAGACCCAGTACTTC
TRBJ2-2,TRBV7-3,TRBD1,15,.,CASSIGQGYTGELFF,TGTGCCAGCAGCATTGGACAGGGGTACACCGGGGAGCTGTTTTTT
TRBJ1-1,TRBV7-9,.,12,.,CVQGGRNTEAFF,TGTGTGCAAGGGGGACGGAACACTGAAGCTTTCTTT
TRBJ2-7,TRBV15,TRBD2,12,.,CAVREGGYEQYF,TGTGCCGTACGGGAGGGCGGGTACGAGCAGTACTTC
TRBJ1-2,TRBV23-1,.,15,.,CASVWALNVTYGYTF,TGCGCCAGCGTATGGGCCCTGAACGTCACCTATGGCTACACCTTC
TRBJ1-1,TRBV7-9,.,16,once,CASSLPPQRLNTEAFF,TGTGCCAGCAGTCTTCCCCCACAGCGGTTGAACACTGAAGCTTTCTTT
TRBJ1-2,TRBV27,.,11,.,CASRSRYGYTF,TGTGCCAGCAGGTCTCGGTATGGCTACACCTTC
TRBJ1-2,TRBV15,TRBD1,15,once,CATSPRQGANYGYTF,TGTGCCACCAGCCCACGGCAGGGGGCTAACTATGGCTACACCTTC
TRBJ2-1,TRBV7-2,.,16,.,CASSLGSGVTYNEQFF,TGTGCCAGCTCTCTAGGGTCCGGGGTGACCTACAATGAGCAGTTCTTC
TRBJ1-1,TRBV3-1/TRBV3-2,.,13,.,CASSESRGGEAFF,TGTGCCAGCAGCGAAAGCCGGGGGGGCGAAGCTTTCTTT